This TCR beta chain comes out of a study of T cells in Graves' hyperthyroidism and ophthalmopathy. On the study more broadly: Peripheral blood collection took place at initial diagnosis, before any treatment.

The source of the PBMCs was 8 to 10 ml of fresh peripheral blood. There were TCR beta CDR3 regions amplified from RNA transcripts. TCR CDR3 underwent first-round RT-PCR with the HTBI primer set. TCRdb used MiXCR to reprocess the multiplex PCR reads, holding one entry per CDR3 protein. In the table there are over 550,000 distinct CDR3 sequences, approximately 16% of which are singletons. This CDR3 has 16 amino acids. The germline gives CDR1 SNHLY, CDR2 FYNNEI. Trimming stripped 7 bases from V and 0 bases from J, with 16 bases between. As to this clonotype: A much larger clone differs from this one at a single base, so this may be a read error.

The V gene is TRBV2, the J gene TRBJ2-1, with unresolved D. The sample consisted of blood. This TCR was recovered from a woman younger than 35 with Graves' hyperthyroidism. The DNA of the CDR3 is TGTGCCAGCACCGATGGGCGGACGAGCTCCTACAATGAGCAGTTCTTC. As protein: CASTDGRTSSYNEQFF.